The 31 T cell receptor beta chains presented below share a single source sample, sequenced in a study of T cells in Graves' hyperthyroidism and ophthalmopathy. Researchers amplified the TCR beta CDR3 regions from RNA transcripts. A set of HTBI primers served as the primers for a first-round RT-PCR of the TCR CDR3. Each CDR3 protein gets one entry after TCRdb re-called the multiplex PCR reads with MiXCR. In the table there are about 560,000 distinct CDR3 sequences, 14% of which are singletons. Sequenced: blood. The receptors shown here come from a middle-aged woman with Graves' hyperthyroidism.

This clonotype was detected ten times or more. V and J are TRBV11-2 and TRBJ2-7; possible D gene TRBD2, 6 bases. CDR1 and CDR2 from the germline V gene are SGHAT and FQNNGV. The ends were cut back, 3 bases at V and 2 bases at J, with 11 bases in the middle. CDR3 length: 14 amino acids. This CDR3 reads CASSFSRGTYEQYF. DNA of the CDR3: TGTGCCAGCAGCTTCTCGCGGGGAACCTACGAGCAGTACTTC.

This clonotype was seen many times. This rearrangement joins TRBV18 to TRBJ1-5, with TRBD1 identical over 9 bases. The V gene's germline CDR1 is KGHSH and CDR2 LQKENI. The V segment lost 4 bases and the J segment 3 bases; nucleotides outside the gene matches: 4. The CDR3 is made up of 15 amino acids. The CDR3 sequence is CASSRRDRDNQPQHF. DNA of the CDR3: TGTGCCAGCTCACGACGGGACAGGGACAATCAGCCCCAGCATTTT. The full variable domain, in which reference TRBV18 and TRBJ1-5 provide the parts outside the CDR3, is NAGVMQNPRHLVRRRGQEARLRCSPMKGHSHVYWYRQLPEEGLKFMVYLQKENIIDESGMPKERFSAEFPKEGPSILRIQQVVRGDSAAYFCASSRRDRDNQPQHFGDGTRLSIL.

This chain links TRBV6-1 with TRBJ1-5; D is perhaps TRBD1 (5 bases). The ends were cut back, 6 bases at V and 2 bases at J, with 11 bases in the middle. This CDR3 has 14 residues. Looked up from germline, CDR1 is MNHNS and CDR2 is SASEGT. This CDR3 is CASRMGPGNQPQHF. The DNA of the CDR3 is TGTGCCAGCAGGATGGGGCCGGGCAATCAGCCCCAGCATTTT.

This clonotype was recorded many times. The V and J genes are TRBV6-2 or TRBV6-3 and TRBJ2-7; 11 positions agree with TRBD2. Per the germline V gene, CDR1 is MNHEY and CDR2 is SVGEGT. Losses at the gene ends were 4 bases for V and 2 bases for J; bases not matched to a gene: 7. CDR3 length: 16 residues. The CDR3 nucleotides are TGTGCCAGCAGTTCCGTCATTAGCGGGAGGGCCTACGAGCAGTACTTC. Protein sequence: CASSSVISGRAYEQYF.

This clonotype appeared many times. V is TRBV28 and J is TRBJ2-5; 16 bases line up with TRBD2. The J segment lost 5 bases and the V segment lost 7 bases, leaving 7 bases of the junction unmatched. Germline CDR1 reads MDHEN; CDR2 reads SYDVKM. The CDR3 runs to 16 residues. The CDR3 loop is CASTGTSGRAVETQYF. CDR3 DNA sequence: TGTGCCAGCACAGGGACTAGCGGGAGGGCCGTGGAGACCCAGTACTTC.

The sample holds many counts of this clonotype. CDR3 sequence (DNA): TGCAGTGCTAGTGATCCTAGCGGGAGGAAATACGAGCAGTACTTC. This gives the protein CSASDPSGRKYEQYF. J is TRBJ2-7 and V is TRBV20-1; 11 bases align to TRBD2. Per the germline V gene, CDR1 is DFQATT and CDR2 is SNEGSKA (reference sequence). The CDR3 is 15 residues long. V lost 3 bases to trimming and J lost 4 bases; unmatched junction nucleotides: 8.

This clonotype occurred a few times. The DNA of the CDR3 is TGCGCCAGCAGCTTGGGGACTAGCGGGAGGAGGCAAGAGACCCAGTACTTC. It is translated as CASSLGTSGRRQETQYF. The chain joins TRBV5-1 to TRBJ2-5; 14 positions match TRBD2. Germline CDR1 SGHRS, CDR2 YFSETQ. The CDR3 has 17 residues. Trimming at V came to 0 bases and at J to 2 bases, leaving 3 bases not matched to a gene.

This clonotype was observed many times. V and J are TRBV20-1 and TRBJ1-2, with 7 bases identical to TRBD1. CDR1 is DFQATT and CDR2 is SNEGSKA in the germline V gene (reference sequence). The CDR3 extends over 15 amino acids. Germline trimming cut 5 bases from V and 7 bases from J; bases unmatched to any gene: 16. The CDR3 DNA follows: TGCAGTGCTGATCAGCTGGACAGGACGAGTAGTGGCTACACCTTC. Protein product: CSADQLDRTSSGYTF.

This clonotype was seen many times. The rearrangement joins TRBV27 to TRBJ2-7, with D tentatively TRBD2 (5 bases). The CDR3 consists of 13 residues. The V gene's germline CDR1 is MNHEY and CDR2 SMNVEV (reference sequence). V shed 6 bases and J shed 2 bases, with 11 bases lying between them. This CDR3 reads CASRERGTYEQYF. CDR3 nucleotides: TGTGCCAGCAGGGAACGGGGAACCTACGAGCAGTACTTC.

This clonotype has ten or more counts. The chain links TRBV2 to TRBJ2-1; D not resolved. V dropped 6 bases and J dropped 2 bases, with 11 bases sitting between them. CDR1 and CDR2 from the germline V gene are SNHLY and FYNNEI. This CDR3 comprises 14 residues. Written as DNA, the CDR3 is TGTGCCAGCAGGGCATCCGCTACCTACAATGAGCAGTTCTTC. Protein sequence: CASRASATYNEQFF. Full variable domain (remainder filled in from reference TRBV2 and TRBJ2-1): EPEVTQTPSHQVTQMGQEVILRCVPISNHLYFYWYRQILGQKVEFLVSFYNNEISEKSEIFDDQFSVERPDGSNFTLKIRSTKLEDSAMYFCASRASATYNEQFFGPGTRLTVL.

This chain's CDR3 is CASSPLAANYEQYF. CDR3 bases: TGCGCCAGCAGCCCTCTAGCGGCCAATTACGAGCAGTACTTC. The chain carries TRBV5-1 and TRBJ2-7; TRBD2 matches at 7 bases. After removal of 4 bases from V and 4 bases from J, the junction contained 8 bases not matched to a gene. This CDR3 has 14 amino acids. In germline, CDR1 is SGHRS, CDR2 YFSETQ.

This clonotype was observed at least ten times. The chain employs TRBV3-1 and TRBJ1-1; D call uncertain. Between the trimmed V and J ends, which lost 0 bases and 4 bases, there was a span of 12 bases. This CDR3 has 15 amino acids. Germline lookup yields CDR1 LGHDT and CDR2 YNNKEL (reference sequence). The CDR3 sequence: CASSQDGSGGTEAFF. The CDR3 DNA reads TGTGCCAGCAGCCAAGATGGGTCGGGAGGCACTGAAGCTTTCTTT.

This clonotype was detected many times. This chain connects TRBV4-1 to TRBJ1-1; D ambiguous. This CDR3 spans 16 amino acids. V lost 1 base to trimming and J lost 1 base, with 13 bases between them. Germline CDR1 MGHRA, CDR2 YSYEKL. CDR3 amino acids: CASSQVISPRNTEAFF. The DNA for the CDR3 is TGCGCCAGCAGCCAAGTGATCTCACCCAGGAACACTGAAGCTTTCTTT.

In its sample, this clonotype was seen many times. This chain uses TRBV3-1 with TRBJ2-4, with 7 nucleotides matching TRBD2. There are 18 residues in the CDR3. Unmatched junction bases numbered 21, after V lost 4 bases and J lost 9 bases. The germline V gene encodes CDR1 LGHDT and CDR2 YNNKEL (reference sequence). CDR3 in amino acids: CASSPDRAGLPKNGIQYF. The CDR3 nucleotides are TGTGCCAGCAGCCCCGATCGAGCGGGATTGCCCAAAAACGGCATTCAGTACTTC.

This clonotype came up a few times. V is TRBV20-1 and J is TRBJ2-1; 14 bases match TRBD2. Germline V gives CDR1 DFQATT, CDR2 SNEGSKA (reference sequence). The ends lost 0 bases at V and 3 bases at J; junction bases unmatched: 7. The length of the CDR3 is 18 residues. The CDR3 loop reads CSARETRLAGGIYNEQFF. The CDR3 DNA follows: TGCAGTGCTAGAGAGACCCGACTAGCGGGGGGGATCTACAATGAGCAGTTCTTC.

This clonotype was detected many times. CDR3 nucleotides: TGTGCCAGCAGCTTAGTTCCGGGACTCAACACCGGGGAGCTGTTTTTT. Its translation is CASSLVPGLNTGELFF. J is TRBJ2-2 and V is TRBV7-2; D is perhaps TRBD2 (6 bases). Looked up from germline, CDR1 is SGHTA and CDR2 is FQGNSA. V gave up 1 base and J gave up 2 bases, with 11 bases separating them. The CDR3 sequence is 16 residues long.

This clonotype has more than one count but fewer than ten. The V gene is TRBV4-2, the J gene TRBJ1-6; D call uncertain. The germline gives CDR1 LGHNA, CDR2 YNFKEQ. This CDR3 contains 17 residues. With 0 bases removed from V and 0 bases from J, the gap between germline ends came to 9 bases. The CDR3 spells CASSQDHEGSYNSPLHF. The CDR3 nucleotides are TGTGCCAGCAGCCAAGATCACGAGGGCTCCTATAATTCACCCCTCCACTTT.

This clonotype was counted at least ten times. This chain joins TRBV14 and TRBJ2-7; no clear D gene. The germline gives CDR1 SGHDN, CDR2 FVKESK. The germline V and J ends were trimmed by 0 bases and 1 base, with 19 bases remaining between them. The CDR3 covers 18 residues. The CDR3 DNA follows: TGTGCCAGCAGCCAAGATCGAGACCTGTTTGGTATTTCCTACGAGCAGTACTTC. Amino acids: CASSQDRDLFGISYEQYF.

The genes are TRBV25-1 and TRBJ1-1; D is undetermined. The CDR3 contains 14 residues. The germline V and J ends were trimmed by 4 bases and 4 bases, with 13 bases remaining between them. Germline CDR1 reads MGHDK; CDR2 reads SYGVNS. CDR3 nucleotide sequence: TGTGCCAGCAGTGTCTTCACGGAGGGCACTGAAGCTTTCTTT. Translating gives CASSVFTEGTEAFF.

This chain links TRBV6-1 with TRBJ2-7; 10 bases align to TRBD2. This CDR3 has 16 amino acids. Germline V lookup: CDR1 MNHNS, CDR2 SASEGT. With 7 bases clipped from V and 1 base from J, the junction kept 10 bases outside the gene matches. The CDR3 sequence is CASIGLAGAGSYEQYF. CDR3 nucleotide sequence: TGTGCCAGCATTGGGCTAGCGGGAGCGGGGTCCTACGAGCAGTACTTC.

This clonotype occurred many times. The V call is TRBV18, the J call TRBJ2-5; D call uncertain. With 3 bases removed from V and 12 bases from J, the gap between germline ends came to 14 bases. The CDR3 runs to 12 residues. Germline V gene lookup returns CDR1 KGHSH and CDR2 LQKENI. The CDR3 DNA follows: TGTGCCAGCTCACCTCAGAAGATCGATGAGTACTTC. Translation gives CASSPQKIDEYF.

This clonotype was observed a few times. This may stem from a read error, because a much larger clone lies one nucleotide away. The CDR3 does not end in the conserved phenylalanine or tryptophan, so this is likely a read error. This chain joins TRBV19 and TRBJ1-1, with 8 nucleotides matching TRBD1. The V gene's germline CDR1 is LNHDA and CDR2 SQIVND (reference sequence). The trim removed 6 bases at V and 7 bases at J, leaving 13 bases unmatched. The CDR3 runs 15 residues. The CDR3 DNA sequence: TGTGCCAGTAGAATATCGATCGGGACAGGAAATGAAGCTTTCCTT. This sequence encodes CASRISIGTGNEAFL.

This clonotype was picked up many times. The V call is TRBV11-2, the J call TRBJ2-1; 8 nucleotides align to TRBD2. Germline V gene data show CDR1 as SGHAT and CDR2 as FQNNGV. Trimming removed 5 bases from V and 2 bases from J; junction bases left unmatched: 8. CDR3 length: 16 amino acids. CDR3 DNA: TGTGCCAGCAGCCCAAGAGCGGGAGCGGCCTACAATGAGCAGTTCTTC. Translating gives CASSPRAGAAYNEQFF.

This clonotype was seen many times. The gene calls are TRBV29-1 and TRBJ2-7, with a tentative D call TRBD1 (6 bases). Trimming shortened V by 5 bases and J by 7 bases, and 27 bases separated the two germline ends. This CDR3 contains 16 residues. Germline loops: CDR1 SQVTM, CDR2 ANQGSEA. CDR3 sequence reads: CSVTDSGQPRTWEQYF. The CDR3 bases are TGCAGCGTTACCGATTCTGGACAGCCCAGGACCTGGGAGCAGTACTTC.

V and J are TRBV6-1 and TRBJ1-1; D remains unclear. The CDR3 contains 15 residues. With 5 bases removed from V and 3 bases from J, the gap between germline ends came to 16 bases. The germline gives CDR1 MNHNS, CDR2 SASEGT. The CDR3 loop is CASSLSQVEDTEAFF. The CDR3 coding sequence is TGTGCCAGCAGTTTATCTCAGGTAGAGGACACTGAAGCTTTCTTT.

This clonotype was recorded many times. V usage is TRBV5-1 and J usage is TRBJ2-7; D call uncertain. V lost 5 bases and J lost 3, with 15 bases in between. Germline CDR1 reads SGHRS; CDR2 reads YFSETQ. The CDR3 spans 14 residues. CDR3 loop: CASRYEVPGYEQYF. CDR3 nucleotide sequence: TGCGCCAGCAGGTATGAGGTCCCCGGCTACGAGCAGTACTTC.

This clonotype was counted many times. This chain uses TRBV11-2 with TRBJ2-3; D remains ambiguous. This CDR3 has 13 residues. The germline V gene encodes CDR1 SGHAT and CDR2 FQNNGV. Deletions cut 5 bases from V and 4 bases from J, with 10 bases between. This chain's CDR3 is CASSDSPPDTQYF. Written as DNA, the CDR3 is TGTGCCAGCAGCGACTCTCCACCAGATACGCAGTATTTT.

There are a few counts of this clonotype. CDR3 protein: CASSPDRDPEKLFF. The CDR3 DNA follows: TGTGCCAGCAGCCCGGACAGGGATCCTGAAAAACTGTTTTTT. V and J are TRBV7-9 and TRBJ1-4; 8 nucleotides line up with TRBD1. Germline V lookup: CDR1 SEHNR, CDR2 FQNEAQ (reference sequence). Unmatched junction bases numbered 6, after V lost 5 bases and J lost 7 bases. The CDR3 sequence is 14 residues long.

Many counts were recorded for this clonotype. The chain joins TRBV29-1 to TRBJ2-5, with TRBD2 matching 13 bases. The CDR3 covers 16 residues. The V and J ends lost 3 bases and 4 bases, in that order; junction bases with no gene match: 8. Germline values: CDR1 SQVTM, CDR2 ANQGSEA. The CDR3 region is CSVEGGLAGEGETQYF. The CDR3 nucleotides read TGCAGCGTTGAGGGAGGACTAGCGGGAGAGGGAGAGACCCAGTACTTC.

The gene calls are TRBV12-3 or TRBV12-4 and TRBJ1-1; D may be TRBD1 (5 bases). The CDR3 is made up of 14 amino acids. V lost 3 bases and J lost 4, with 12 bases in between. The CDR3 loop is CASSFGSRGTEAFF. In nucleotides, the CDR3 is TGTGCCAGCAGTTTTGGGTCTAGGGGCACTGAAGCTTTCTTT.

This clonotype has ten or more counts. V is TRBV5-1 and J is TRBJ2-3, with D unresolved. Trimming took 0 bases from V and 1 from J, leaving 9 bases between them. Germline CDR1 reads SGHRS; CDR2 reads YFSETQ. The CDR3 contains 15 residues. The CDR3 protein is CASSLGPQRTDTQYF. The CDR3 DNA follows: TGCGCCAGCAGCTTGGGGCCCCAACGCACAGATACGCAGTATTTT. The full variable domain, completed using reference TRBV5-1 and TRBJ2-3, is KAGVTQTPRYLIKTRGQQVTLSCSPISGHRSVSWYQQTPGQGLQFLFEYFSETQRNKGNFPGRFSGRQFSNSRSEMNVSTLELGDSALYLCASSLGPQRTDTQYFGPGTRLTVL.